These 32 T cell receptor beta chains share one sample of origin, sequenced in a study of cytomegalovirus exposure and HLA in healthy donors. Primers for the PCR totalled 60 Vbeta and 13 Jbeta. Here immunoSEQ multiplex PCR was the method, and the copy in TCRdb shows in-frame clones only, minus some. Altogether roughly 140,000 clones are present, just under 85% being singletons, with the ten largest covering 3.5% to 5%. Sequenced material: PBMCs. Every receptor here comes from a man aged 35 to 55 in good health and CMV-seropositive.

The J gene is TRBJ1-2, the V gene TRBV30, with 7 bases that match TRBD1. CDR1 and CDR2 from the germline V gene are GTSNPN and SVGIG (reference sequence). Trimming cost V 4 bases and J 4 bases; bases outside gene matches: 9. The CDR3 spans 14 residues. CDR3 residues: CAWKQRGGPYGYTF. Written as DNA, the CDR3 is TGTGCCTGGAAACAACGAGGGGGCCCCTATGGCTACACCTTC.

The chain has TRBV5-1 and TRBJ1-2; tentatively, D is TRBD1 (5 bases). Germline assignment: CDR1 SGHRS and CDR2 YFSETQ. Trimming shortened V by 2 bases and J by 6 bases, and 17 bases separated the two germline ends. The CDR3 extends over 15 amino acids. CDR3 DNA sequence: TGCGCCAGCAGCTTCCGCGGAGGGATAGGGGATGGCTACACCTTC. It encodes CASSFRGGIGDGYTF.

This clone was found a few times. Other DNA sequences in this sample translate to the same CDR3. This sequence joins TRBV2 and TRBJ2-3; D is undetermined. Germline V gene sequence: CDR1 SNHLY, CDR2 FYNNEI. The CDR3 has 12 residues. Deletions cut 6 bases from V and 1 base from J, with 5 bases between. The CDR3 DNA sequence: TGTGCCAGCAGCCCTGGCACAGATACGCAGTATTTT. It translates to CASSPGTDTQYF.

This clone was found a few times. The CDR3 loop reads CASSQGGLSGNTIYF. The CDR3, as DNA: TGTGCCAGCTCACAAGGGGGCCTCTCTGGAAACACCATATATTTT. The chain is built from TRBV18 and TRBJ1-3; 7 nucleotides align to TRBD1. V was clipped by 4 bases and J by 0 bases; unmatched bases: 3. Per germline, CDR1 KGHSH and CDR2 LQKENI. The CDR3 loop spans 15 amino acids.

Here the CDR3 DNA reads TGTGCCAGCAGGGCACCGGGACAGGGGGCCTTTGGCTATGGCTACACCTTC. Translation gives CASRAPGQGAFGYGYTF. The chain combines TRBV27 with TRBJ1-2, with 12 bases aligning to TRBD1. Germline V CDR1 and CDR2: MNHEY, SMNVEV (reference sequence). The CDR3 has 17 residues. With 6 bases clipped from V and 4 bases from J, the junction kept 12 bases outside the gene matches.

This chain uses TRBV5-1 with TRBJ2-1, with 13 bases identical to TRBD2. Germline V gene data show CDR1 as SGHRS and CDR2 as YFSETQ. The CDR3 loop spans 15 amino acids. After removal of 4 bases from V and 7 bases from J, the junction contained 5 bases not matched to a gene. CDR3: CASSPLAGGENEQFF. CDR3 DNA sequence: TGCGCCAGCAGCCCACTAGCGGGGGGGGAGAATGAGCAGTTCTTC.

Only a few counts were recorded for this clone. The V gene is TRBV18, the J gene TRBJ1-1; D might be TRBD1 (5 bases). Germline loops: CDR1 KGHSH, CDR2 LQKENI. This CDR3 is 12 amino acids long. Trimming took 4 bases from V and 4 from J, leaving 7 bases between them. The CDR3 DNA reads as TGTGCCAGCTCACAGGGGATCACTGAAGCTTTCTTT. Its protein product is CASSQGITEAFF.

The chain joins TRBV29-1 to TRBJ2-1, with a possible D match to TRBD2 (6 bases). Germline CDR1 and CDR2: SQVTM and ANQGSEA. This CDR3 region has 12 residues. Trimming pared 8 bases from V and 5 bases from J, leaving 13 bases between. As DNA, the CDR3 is TGCAGCCCCCGGGGACTTCACAATGAGCAGTTCTTC. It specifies CSPRGLHNEQFF.

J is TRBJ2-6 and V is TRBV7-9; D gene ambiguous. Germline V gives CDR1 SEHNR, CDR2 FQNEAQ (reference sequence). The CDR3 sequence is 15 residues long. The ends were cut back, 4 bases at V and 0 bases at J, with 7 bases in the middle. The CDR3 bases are TGTGCCAGCAGCTCTCAGATCTCTGGGGCCAACGTCCTGACTTTC. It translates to CASSSQISGANVLTF. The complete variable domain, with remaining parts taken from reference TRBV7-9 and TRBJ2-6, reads DTGVSQNPRHKITKRGQNVTFRCDPISEHNRLYWYRQTLGQGPEFLTYFQNEAQLEKSRLLSDRFSAERPKGSFSTLEIQRTEQGDSAMYLCASSSQISGANVLTFGAGSRLTVL.

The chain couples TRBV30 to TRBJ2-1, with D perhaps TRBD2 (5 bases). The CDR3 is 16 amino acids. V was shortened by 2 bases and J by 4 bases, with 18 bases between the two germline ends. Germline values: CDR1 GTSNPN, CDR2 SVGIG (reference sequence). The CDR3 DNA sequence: TGTGCCTGGAGTCTCCTGTTGGGCTCGGGATACAATGAGCAGTTCTTC. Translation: CAWSLLLGSGYNEQFF.

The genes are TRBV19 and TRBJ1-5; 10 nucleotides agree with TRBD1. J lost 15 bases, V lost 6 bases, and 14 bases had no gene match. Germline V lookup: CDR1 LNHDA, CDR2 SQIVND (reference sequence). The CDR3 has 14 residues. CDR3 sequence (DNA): TGTGCCAGTAGGGCCGGGGGACAGGGGAGGACTTGGCATTTT. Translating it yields CASRAGGQGRTWHF.

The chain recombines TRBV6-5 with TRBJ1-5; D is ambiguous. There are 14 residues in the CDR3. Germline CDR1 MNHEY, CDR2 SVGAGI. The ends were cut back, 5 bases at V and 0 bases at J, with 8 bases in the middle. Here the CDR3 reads CASSEQDSNQPQHF. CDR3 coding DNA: TGTGCCAGCAGTGAGCAGGATAGCAATCAGCCCCAGCATTTT.

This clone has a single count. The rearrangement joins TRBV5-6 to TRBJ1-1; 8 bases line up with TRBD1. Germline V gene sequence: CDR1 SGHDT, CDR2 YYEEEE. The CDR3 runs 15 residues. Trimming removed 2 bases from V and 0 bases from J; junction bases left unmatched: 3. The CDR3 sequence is CASSFRDRMNTEAFF. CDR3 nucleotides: TGTGCCAGCAGCTTCCGGGACAGGATGAACACTGAAGCTTTCTTT.

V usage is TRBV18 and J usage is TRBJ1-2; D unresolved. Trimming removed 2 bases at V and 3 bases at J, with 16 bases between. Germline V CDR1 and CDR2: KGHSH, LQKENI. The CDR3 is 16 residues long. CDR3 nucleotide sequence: TGTGCCAGCTCACCAGGGTCAGCGGTGACTTACTATGGCTACACCTTC. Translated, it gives CASSPGSAVTYYGYTF.

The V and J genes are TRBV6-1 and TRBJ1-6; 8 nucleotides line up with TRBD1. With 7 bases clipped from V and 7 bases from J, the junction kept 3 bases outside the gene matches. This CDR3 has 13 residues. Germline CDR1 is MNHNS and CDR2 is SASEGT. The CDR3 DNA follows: TGTGCCAGCACAGGGGGCGCGAATTCACCCCTCCACTTT. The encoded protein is CASTGGANSPLHF.

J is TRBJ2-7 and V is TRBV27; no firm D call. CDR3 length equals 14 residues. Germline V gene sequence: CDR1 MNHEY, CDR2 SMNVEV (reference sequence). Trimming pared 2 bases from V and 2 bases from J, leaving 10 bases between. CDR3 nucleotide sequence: TGTGCCAGCAGTTTACAGCCAGGAACCTACGAGCAGTACTTC. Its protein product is CASSLQPGTYEQYF.

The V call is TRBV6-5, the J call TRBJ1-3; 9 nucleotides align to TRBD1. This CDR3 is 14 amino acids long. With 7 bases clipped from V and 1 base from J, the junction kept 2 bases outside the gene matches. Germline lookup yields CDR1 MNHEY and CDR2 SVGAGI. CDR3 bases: TGTGCCAGCACCGGGACAGGGTCTGGAAACACCATATATTTT. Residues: CASTGTGSGNTIYF.

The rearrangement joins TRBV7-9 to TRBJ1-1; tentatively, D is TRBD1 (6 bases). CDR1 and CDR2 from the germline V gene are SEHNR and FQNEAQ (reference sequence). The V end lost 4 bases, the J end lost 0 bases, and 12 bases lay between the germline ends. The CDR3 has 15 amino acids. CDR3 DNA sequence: TGTGCCAGCAGCTCCCCGGACAGATTGAACACTGAAGCTTTCTTT. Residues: CASSSPDRLNTEAFF. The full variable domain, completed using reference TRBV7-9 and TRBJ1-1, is DTGVSQNPRHKITKRGQNVTFRCDPISEHNRLYWYRQTLGQGPEFLTYFQNEAQLEKSRLLSDRFSAERPKGSFSTLEIQRTEQGDSAMYLCASSSPDRLNTEAFFGQGTRLTVV.

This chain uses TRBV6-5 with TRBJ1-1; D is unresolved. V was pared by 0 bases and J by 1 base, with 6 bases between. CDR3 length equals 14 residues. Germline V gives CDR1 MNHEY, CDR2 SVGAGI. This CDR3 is CASSYSQANTEAFF. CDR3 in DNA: TGTGCCAGCAGTTACTCCCAGGCGAACACTGAAGCTTTCTTT.

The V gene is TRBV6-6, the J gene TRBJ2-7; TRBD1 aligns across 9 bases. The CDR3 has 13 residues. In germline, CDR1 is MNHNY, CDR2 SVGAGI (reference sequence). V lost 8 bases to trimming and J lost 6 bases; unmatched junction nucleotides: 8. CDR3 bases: TGTGCCAGCCGGGACAGGGTTCATCGCGAGCAGTACTTC. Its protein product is CASRDRVHREQYF.

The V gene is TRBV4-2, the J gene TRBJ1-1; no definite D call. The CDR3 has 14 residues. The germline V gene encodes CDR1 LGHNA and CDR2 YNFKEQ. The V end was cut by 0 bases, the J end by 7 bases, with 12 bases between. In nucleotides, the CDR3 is TGTGCCAGCAGCCAAGATAGGACTGTGGGTGAAGCTTTCTTT. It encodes CASSQDRTVGEAFF.

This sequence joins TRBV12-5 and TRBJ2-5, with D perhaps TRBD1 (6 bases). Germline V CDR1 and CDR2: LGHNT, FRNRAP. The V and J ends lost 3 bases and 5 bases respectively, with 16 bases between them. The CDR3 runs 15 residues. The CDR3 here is CASGFNRAGDETQYF. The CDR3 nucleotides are TGTGCTAGTGGTTTCAACAGGGCTGGGGACGAGACCCAGTACTTC.

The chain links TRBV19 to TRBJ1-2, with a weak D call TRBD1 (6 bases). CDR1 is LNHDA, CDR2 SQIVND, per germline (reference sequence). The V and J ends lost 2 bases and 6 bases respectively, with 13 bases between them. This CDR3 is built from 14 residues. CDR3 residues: CASSIFRGGHGYTF. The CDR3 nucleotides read TGTGCCAGTAGTATATTCAGGGGCGGCCATGGCTACACCTTC.

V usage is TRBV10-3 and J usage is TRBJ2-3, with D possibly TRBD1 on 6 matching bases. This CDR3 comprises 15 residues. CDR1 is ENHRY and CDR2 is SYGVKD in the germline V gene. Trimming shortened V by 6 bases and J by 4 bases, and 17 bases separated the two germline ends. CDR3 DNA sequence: TGTGCCATCAGAGAACCGGGACAAGGGGCAGATACGCAGTATTTT. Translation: CAIREPGQGADTQYF.

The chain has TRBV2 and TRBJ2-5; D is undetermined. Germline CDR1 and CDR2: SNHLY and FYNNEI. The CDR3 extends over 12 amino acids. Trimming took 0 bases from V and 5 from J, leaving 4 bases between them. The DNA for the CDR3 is TGTGCCAGCAGTGAAGCCCGGGAGACCCAGTACTTC. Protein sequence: CASSEARETQYF.

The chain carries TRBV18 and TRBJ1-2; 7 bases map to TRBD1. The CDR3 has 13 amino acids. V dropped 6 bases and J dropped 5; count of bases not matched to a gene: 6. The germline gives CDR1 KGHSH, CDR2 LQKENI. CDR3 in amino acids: CASSPGQNYGYTF. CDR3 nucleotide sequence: TGTGCCAGCTCGCCGGGACAGAATTATGGCTACACCTTC.

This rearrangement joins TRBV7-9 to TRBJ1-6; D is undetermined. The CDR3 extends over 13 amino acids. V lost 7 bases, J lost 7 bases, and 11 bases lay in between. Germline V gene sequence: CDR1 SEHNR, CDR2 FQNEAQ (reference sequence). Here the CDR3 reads CASKSGWNSPLHF. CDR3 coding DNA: TGTGCCAGCAAATCAGGTTGGAATTCACCCCTCCACTTT.

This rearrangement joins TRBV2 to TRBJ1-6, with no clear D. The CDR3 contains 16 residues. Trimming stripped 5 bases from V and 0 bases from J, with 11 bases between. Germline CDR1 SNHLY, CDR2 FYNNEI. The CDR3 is CASSTPALSYNSPLHF. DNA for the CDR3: TGTGCCAGCAGTACCCCCGCGCTCTCCTATAATTCACCCCTCCACTTT.

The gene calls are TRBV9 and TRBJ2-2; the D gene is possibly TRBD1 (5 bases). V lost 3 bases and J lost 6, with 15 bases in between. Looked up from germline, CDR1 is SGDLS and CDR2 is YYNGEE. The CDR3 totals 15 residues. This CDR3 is CASSDERGAPGELFF. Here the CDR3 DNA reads TGTGCCAGCAGCGACGAACGTGGGGCCCCCGGGGAGCTGTTTTTT. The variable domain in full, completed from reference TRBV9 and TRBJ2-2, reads DSGVTQTPKHLITATGQRVTLRCSPRSGDLSVYWYQQSLDQGLQFLIQYYNGEERAKGNILERFSAQQFPDLHSELNLSSLELGDSALYFCASSDERGAPGELFFGEGSRLTVL.

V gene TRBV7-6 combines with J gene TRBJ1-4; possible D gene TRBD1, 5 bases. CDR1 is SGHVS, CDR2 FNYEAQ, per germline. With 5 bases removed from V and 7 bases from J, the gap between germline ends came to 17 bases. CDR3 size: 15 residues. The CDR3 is CASSLPGLNSEKLFF. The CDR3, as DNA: TGTGCCAGCAGCCTCCCGGGACTGAACTCTGAAAAACTGTTTTTT.

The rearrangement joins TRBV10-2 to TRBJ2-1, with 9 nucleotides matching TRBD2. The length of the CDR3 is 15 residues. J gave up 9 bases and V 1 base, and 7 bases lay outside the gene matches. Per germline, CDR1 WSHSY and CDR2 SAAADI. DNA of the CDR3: TGCGCCAGCAGTGAGTGGGGCGGGGGGGCAATTGAGCAGTTCTTC. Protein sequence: CASSEWGGGAIEQFF.

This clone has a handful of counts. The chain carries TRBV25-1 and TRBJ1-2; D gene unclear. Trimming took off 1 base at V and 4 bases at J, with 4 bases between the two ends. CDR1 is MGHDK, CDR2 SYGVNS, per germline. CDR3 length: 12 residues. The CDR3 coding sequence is TGTGCCAGCAGTGAATCTCTCTATGGCTACACCTTC. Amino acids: CASSESLYGYTF.